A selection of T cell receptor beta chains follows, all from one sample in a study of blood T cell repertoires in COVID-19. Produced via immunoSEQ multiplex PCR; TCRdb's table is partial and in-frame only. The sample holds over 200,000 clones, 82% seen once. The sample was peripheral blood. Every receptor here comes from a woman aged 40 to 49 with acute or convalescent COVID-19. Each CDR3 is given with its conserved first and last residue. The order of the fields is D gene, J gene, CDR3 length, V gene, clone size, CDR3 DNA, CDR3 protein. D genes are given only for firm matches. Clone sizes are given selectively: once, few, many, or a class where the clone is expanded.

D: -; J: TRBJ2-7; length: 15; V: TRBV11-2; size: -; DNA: TGTGCCAGCAGCTCCGCTAGCTTAGGGCCCTACGAGCAGTACTTC; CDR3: CASSSASLGPYEQYF
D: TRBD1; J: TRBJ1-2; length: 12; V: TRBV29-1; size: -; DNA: TGCAGCGTTCGGGACAGGGGGACTGGCTACACCTTC; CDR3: CSVRDRGTGYTF
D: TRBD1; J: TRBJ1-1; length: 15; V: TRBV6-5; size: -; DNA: TGTGCCAGCCGCTCCCCCGGGACAGGGAAAACTGAAGCTTTCTTT; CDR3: CASRSPGTGKTEAFF
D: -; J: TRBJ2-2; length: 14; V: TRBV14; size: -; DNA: TGTGCCAGCAGCCTCAACAGGAACACCGGGGAGCTGTTTTTT; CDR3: CASSLNRNTGELFF
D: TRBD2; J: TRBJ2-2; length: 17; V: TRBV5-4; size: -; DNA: TGTGCCAGCAGCTTGGCTAGCGGGAGATTCAACACCGGGGAGCTGTTTTTT; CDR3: CASSLASGRFNTGELFF
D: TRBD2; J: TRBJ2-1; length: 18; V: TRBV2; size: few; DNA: TGTGCCAGCAGCCGGACTAGCGCAATGGGGGACTCCTACAATGAGCAGTTCTTC; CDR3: CASSRTSAMGDSYNEQFF
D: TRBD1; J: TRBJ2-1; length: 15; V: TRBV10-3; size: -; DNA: TGTGCCACCCTTCCCGGGACAGGGGTCTACAATGAGCAGTTCTTC; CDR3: CATLPGTGVYNEQFF
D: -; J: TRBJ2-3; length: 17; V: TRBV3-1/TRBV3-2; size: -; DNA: TGTGCCAGCAGCCACGGAGGGCTAGCGCTGGCGGCAGATACGCAGTATTTT; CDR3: CASSHGGLALAADTQYF
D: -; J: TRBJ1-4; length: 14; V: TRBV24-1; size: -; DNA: TGTGCCACCAGCCTCGGGGTGACTAATGAAAAACTGTTTTTT; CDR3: CATSLGVTNEKLFF
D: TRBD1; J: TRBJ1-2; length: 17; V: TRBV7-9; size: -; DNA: TGTGCCAGCAGCTTACCGGCCCCGGGACAGGGAGCCTATGGCTACACCTTC; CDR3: CASSLPAPGQGAYGYTF
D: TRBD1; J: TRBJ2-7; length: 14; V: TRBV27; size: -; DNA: TGTGCCAGCAGCCCCCGGGACAGGCGGTACGAGCAGTACTTC; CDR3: CASSPRDRRYEQYF
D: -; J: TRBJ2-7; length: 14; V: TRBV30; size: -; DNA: TGTGCCTGGAGTGTAGGGACTCTATCTTACGAGCAGTACTTC; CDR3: CAWSVGTLSYEQYF
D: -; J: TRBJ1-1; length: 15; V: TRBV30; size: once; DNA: TGTGCCTGGAGTGTATTGGGGGGTTACAACACTGAAGCTTTCTTT; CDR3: CAWSVLGGYNTEAFF
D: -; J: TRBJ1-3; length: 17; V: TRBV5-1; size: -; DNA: TGCGCCAGCAGCCGAGGACCGAGGACACCCGCTCTGGACACCATATATTTT; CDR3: CASSRGPRTPALDTIYF
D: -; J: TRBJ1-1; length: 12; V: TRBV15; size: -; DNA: TGTGCCACCAGCAGAGATCTGACAGTGGCTTTCTTT; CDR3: CATSRDLTVAFF
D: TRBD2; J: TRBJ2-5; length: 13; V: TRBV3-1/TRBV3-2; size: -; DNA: TGTGCCAGCCGTTCACTAGCGGGAGCGACCCAGTACTTC; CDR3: CASRSLAGATQYF
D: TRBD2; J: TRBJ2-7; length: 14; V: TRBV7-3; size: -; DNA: TGTGCCAGCAGCTTAGGGACTAGCTCCTACGAGCAGTACTTC; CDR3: CASSLGTSSYEQYF
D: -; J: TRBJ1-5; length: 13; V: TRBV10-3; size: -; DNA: TGTGCCATCAGTGACCGGGGCAATCAGCCCCAGCATTTT; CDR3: CAISDRGNQPQHF